This entry lists 5 T cell receptor beta chains sequenced from one sample in a study of T cell responses to AZD1222 COVID-19 vaccine. Here immunoSEQ multiplex PCR was the method, and the copy in TCRdb shows in-frame clones only, minus some. The sample has 120,000 to 150,000 clones; more than 80% are singletons. Sequenced material: peripheral blood, taken on day 0 of MenACWY control vaccination. The receptors come from an adult in good health.

The rearrangement joins TRBV23-1 to TRBJ2-2; the match to TRBD2 covers 7 bases. TRBV23-1 carries the ORF label, with uncertain function. The V gene end was trimmed by 5 bases and the J gene end by 3 bases; junction bases not matched to a gene: 12. This CDR3 comprises 17 residues. The CDR3 region has the DNA TGCGCCAGCAGTTACTATGGGGGAGGGCCGTACACCGGGGAGCTGTTTTTT. Protein sequence: CASSYYGGGPYTGELFF.

This chain joins TRBV7-3 and TRBJ2-1; the match to TRBD2 covers 10 bases. The J segment lost 5 bases and the V segment lost 0 bases, leaving 10 bases of the junction unmatched. Germline CDR1 reads SGHTA; CDR2 reads FQGTGA. The CDR3 consists of 18 residues. The CDR3 loop is CASSLTAGASGSHNEQFF. The CDR3 bases are TGTGCCAGCAGCTTAACGGCGGGGGCTAGCGGGAGCCACAATGAGCAGTTCTTC.

This clone was counted once. V usage is TRBV9 and J usage is TRBJ1-1; D gene uncertain. V was clipped by 3 bases and J by 1 base, with 7 bases between them. The V gene's germline CDR1 is SGDLS and CDR2 YYNGEE. This CDR3 has 13 residues. CDR3 DNA sequence: TGTGCCAGCAGCGGGCTAGGGAACACTGAAGCTTTCTTT. Translating gives CASSGLGNTEAFF.

The CDR3, as DNA: TGTGCCAGCAGTTTACTAGCGGGGGGCACAGATACGCAGTATTTT. This gives the protein CASSLLAGGTDTQYF. The chain couples TRBV6-4 to TRBJ2-3, with 11 bases fitting TRBD2. The length of the CDR3 is 15 residues. With V trimmed by 5 bases and J by 1 base, 2 bases remained unmatched. CDR1 MRHNA and CDR2 SNTAGT come from the germline V gene.

This clone was detected once. The chain is built from TRBV28 and TRBJ2-5; 11 bases are a match to TRBD2. Looked up from germline, CDR1 is MDHEN and CDR2 is SYDVKM. The CDR3 loop spans 16 amino acids. V was clipped by 2 bases and J by 2 bases; unmatched bases: 4. CDR3 amino acids: CASSLGLAGGQETQYF. In DNA, the CDR3 is TGTGCCAGCAGTTTAGGGCTAGCGGGAGGTCAAGAGACCCAGTACTTC.